Sequencing of this T cell receptor (beta chain) was carried out in a study of blood T cell repertoires in COVID-19. V lost 5 bases and J lost 12, with 14 bases in between. The CDR3 has 12 residues. Looked up from germline, CDR1 is SGHTA and CDR2 is FQGNSA. In the original processing: Amplifying reference gene primers gave estimates of nucleated cell counts. Assay used: immunoSEQ multiplex PCR; TCRdb lists only in-frame clones, some missing. V and J calls and clone size are given by that table; D and trimming were obtained from the DNA. The table records 200,000 to 300,000 clones, 88% of them present only once.

The clonotype comes from a man aged 55 to 70 who had recovered from COVID-19. Sequenced material: peripheral blood. This sequence joins TRBV7-2 and TRBJ2-1, with D maybe TRBD2 (6 bases). CDR3 DNA sequence: TGTGCCAGCAGCCAGACTAGGGGCCGGCAGTTCTTC. Its protein product is CASSQTRGRQFF.